This entry lists 21 T cell receptor beta chains sequenced from one sample in a study of T cells after yellow fever vaccination. TCRdb recomputed calls from the 5' RACE reads with MiXCR, one row per CDR3 protein. The sample includes under 300,000 distinct CDR3 sequences, 6.9% of them seen just once. This specimen was CD4+ T cells sorted from PBMCs, taken 15 days after the yellow fever booster vaccination. These receptor sequences come from a man aged 25 to 40 who received the YFV17D yellow fever vaccine.

To note about this clonotype: It may be a read error: a sequence one base away is much more abundant. The gene calls are TRBV30 and TRBJ2-2; no clear D. The CDR3 contains 11 residues. The germline V gene encodes CDR1 GTSNPN and CDR2 SVGIG (reference sequence). Trimming pared 0 bases from V and 16 bases from J, leaving 12 bases between. In DNA form, the CDR3 reads TGTGCCTGGAGTGTACTACTGGGCCCGTTTTTT. It translates to CAWSVLLGPFF.

The sample holds many counts of this clonotype. The chain carries TRBV21-1 and TRBJ2-7; the table gives TRBD2 as D, unverified against the DNA. TRBV21-1 is a pseudogene segment. The CDR3 has 13 residues. This CDR3 is CASTRFILVEQYF. Here the CDR3 DNA reads TGTGCCAGCACCAGATTCATTCTAGTCGAGCAGTACTTC.

The chain employs TRBV2 and TRBJ1-2, with a weak D call TRBD1 (6 bases). Germline CDR1 SNHLY, CDR2 FYNNEI. Trimming shortened V by 0 bases and J by 5 bases, and 10 bases separated the two germline ends. The CDR3 has 14 residues. The CDR3 DNA reads as TGTGCCAGCAGTGAAGCGGCGGACAGTTATGGCTACACCTTC. This codes for CASSEAADSYGYTF.

The chain carries TRBV5-1 and TRBJ2-2; D uncertain. The CDR3 runs 15 residues. The V gene lost 0 bases and the J gene lost 4 bases, with 10 bases spanning the gap. Germline CDR1 and CDR2: SGHRS and YFSETQ. The DNA for the CDR3 is TGCGCCAGCAGCTTGGATTCATATTTCACCGGGGAGCTGTTTTTT. Amino acids: CASSLDSYFTGELFF.

This clonotype came up a few times. The CDR3 region is CASSQATSGSPYNEQFF. In nucleotides, the CDR3 is TGTGCCAGCAGCCAAGCGACTAGCGGGAGCCCCTACAATGAGCAGTTCTTC. This chain links TRBV3-1 with TRBJ2-1; the match to TRBD2 covers 12 bases. The ends lost 1 base at V and 2 bases at J; junction bases unmatched: 3. CDR1 is LGHDT, CDR2 YNNKEL, per germline (reference sequence). CDR3 length equals 17 residues.

This clonotype was observed a handful of times. V is TRBV11-2 and J is TRBJ2-1; the D is unclear. Germline V CDR1 and CDR2: SGHAT, FQNNGV. Trimming stripped 0 bases from V and 0 bases from J, with 6 bases between. The CDR3 runs to 15 residues. CDR3: CASSLEVRSYNEQFF. Written as DNA, the CDR3 is TGTGCCAGCAGCTTAGAAGTACGCTCCTACAATGAGCAGTTCTTC.

This clonotype has more than one count but fewer than ten. The rearrangement joins TRBV5-1 to TRBJ2-6, with 7 bases that match TRBD1. V shed 4 bases and J 2 bases; nucleotides not matched to a gene: 9. Germline CDR1 and CDR2: SGHRS and YFSETQ. This CDR3 has 17 amino acids. The CDR3 DNA reads as TGCGCCAGCAGCCCATGGTTAGACAGGGCTGGGGCCAACGTCCTGACTTTC. Translated: CASSPWLDRAGANVLTF. Filled out from reference TRBV5-1 and TRBJ2-6, the complete variable domain reads KAGVTQTPRYLIKTRGQQVTLSCSPISGHRSVSWYQQTPGQGLQFLFEYFSETQRNKGNFPGRFSGRQFSNSRSEMNVSTLELGDSALYLCASSPWLDRAGANVLTFGAGSRLTVL.

This clonotype has ten or more counts. The chain uses TRBV6-2 or TRBV6-3 and TRBJ1-5; 7 nucleotides line up with TRBD1. V trimming: 0 bases; J trimming: 7 bases; junction bases outside the gene matches: 6. The CDR3 sequence is 15 residues long. CDR1 is MNHEY, CDR2 SVGEGT, per germline. In DNA form, the CDR3 reads TGTGCCAGCAGTTACTCGAGGCAGGGGGGACAGCCCCAGCATTTT. Its protein is CASSYSRQGGQPQHF.

This clonotype was counted many times. V is TRBV12-3 or TRBV12-4 and J is TRBJ1-1; TRBD1 matches at 7 bases. Trimming took 5 bases from V and 9 from J; bases not matched to a gene: 9. This CDR3 is 13 amino acids long. CDR3 nucleotides: TGTGCCAGCAGTCCTACAGGGGATATGCAAGCTTTCTTT. Its protein is CASSPTGDMQAFF.

In this sample, this clonotype turned up a few times. This sequence joins TRBV7-2 and TRBJ2-7, with a possible D match to TRBD1 (6 bases). This CDR3 is 15 amino acids long. CDR1 is SGHTA and CDR2 is FQGNSA in the germline V gene. V lost 8 bases to trimming and J lost 2 bases, with 19 bases between them. The CDR3 loop is CASRLTGQKTYEQYF. CDR3 DNA sequence: TGTGCCAGCCGGTTGACGGGACAAAAGACCTACGAGCAGTACTTC.

The table lists this clonotype with many counts. The chain joins TRBV4-3 to TRBJ2-6; D remains unclear. Germline V CDR1 and CDR2: LGHNA, YSLEER. The germline V and J ends were trimmed by 0 bases and 0 bases, with 0 bases remaining between them. This CDR3 spans 14 amino acids. The CDR3 sequence is CASSQDSGANVLTF. The CDR3 region has the DNA TGCGCCAGCAGCCAAGACTCTGGGGCCAACGTCCTGACTTTC.

This clonotype was counted at least ten times. The rearrangement links TRBV6-5 to TRBJ2-3, with unresolved D. Deletions cut 8 bases from V and 5 bases from J, with 8 bases between. Germline-derived CDR1 and CDR2 are MNHEY and SVGAGI. This CDR3 is built from 11 residues. The CDR3 loop is CASGIRDTQYF. The CDR3 region has the DNA TGTGCCAGCGGAATTAGAGATACGCAGTATTTT.

In this sample, this clonotype turned up a few times. This chain uses TRBV20-1 with TRBJ2-5; D call uncertain. The CDR3 is made up of 14 amino acids. Germline-derived CDR1 and CDR2 are DFQATT and SNEGSKA (reference sequence). V dropped 3 bases and J dropped 5 bases, with 16 bases sitting between them. Here the CDR3 DNA reads TGCAGTGCTAGTACGTCGGTCAGCACCGAGACCCAGTACTTC. Translated: CSASTSVSTETQYF.

There are many counts of this clonotype. This chain links TRBV5-1 with TRBJ2-2; possible D gene TRBD2, 6 bases. Germline CDR1 is SGHRS and CDR2 is YFSETQ. CDR3 length equals 16 residues. Trimming took off 1 base at V and 6 bases at J, with 16 bases between the two ends. The CDR3 region has the DNA TGCGCCAGCAGCTTGATCACGGCGGGAACGTCCGGGGAGCTGTTTTTT. It translates to CASSLITAGTSGELFF.

The rearrangement links TRBV7-2 to TRBJ2-1; TRBD1 aligns across 8 bases. The length of the CDR3 is 15 residues. CDR1 and CDR2 (germline): SGHTA, FQGNSA. V lost 1 base, J lost 5 bases, and 4 bases stayed unmatched. DNA of the CDR3: TGTGCCAGCAGCTTAGTCGGGACAGGCGACAATGAGCAGTTCTTC. It specifies CASSLVGTGDNEQFF.

The CDR3 here is CASSYARQGNQPQHF. CDR3 nucleotides: TGTGCCAGCAGTTACGCCCGACAGGGAAATCAGCCCCAGCATTTT. J is TRBJ1-5 and V is TRBV6-5; 7 nucleotides agree with TRBD1. The CDR3 contains 15 residues. J gave up 4 bases and V 2 bases, and 5 bases lay outside the gene matches. Looked up from germline, CDR1 is MNHEY and CDR2 is SVGAGI.

The chain recombines TRBV29-1 with TRBJ2-5; D might be TRBD1 (6 bases). The CDR3 is made up of 15 amino acids. Trimming left V 4 bases short and J 1 base short, with 16 bases between. The germline V gene encodes CDR1 SQVTM and CDR2 ANQGSEA. This chain's CDR3 is CSVGLLAGVQETQYF. In DNA form, the CDR3 reads TGCAGCGTTGGACTCCTGGCAGGGGTCCAAGAGACCCAGTACTTC.

A single count supports this clonotype. CDR3 loop: CATSNLYEQYF. CDR3 coding DNA: TGTGCCACCAGCAACTTATACGAGCAGTACTTC. This rearrangement joins TRBV28 to TRBJ2-7, with D unclear. Trimming took 10 bases from V and 4 from J, leaving 11 bases between them. The CDR3 sequence is 11 residues long. Germline values: CDR1 MDHEN, CDR2 SYDVKM.

CDR3 sequence (DNA): TGTGCCAGCAGTTTGGGGCGTGGTTTTCCAGACTCGGAGCAGTACTTC. Its protein product is CASSLGRGFPDSEQYF. The rearrangement joins TRBV12-3 or TRBV12-4 to TRBJ2-7, with a tentative D call TRBD1 (5 bases). Trimming took 3 bases from V and 7 from J, leaving 22 bases between them. This CDR3 has 16 amino acids.

This clonotype was recorded many times. The J gene is TRBJ2-7, the V gene TRBV6-5; D unresolved. This CDR3 has 13 amino acids. V was shortened by 2 bases and J by 1 base, with 6 bases between the two germline ends. In germline, CDR1 is MNHEY, CDR2 SVGAGI. The CDR3 DNA reads as TGTGCCAGCAGTTACGGGCTGTCCTACGAGCAGTACTTC. This encodes CASSYGLSYEQYF.

This clonotype has a count of ten or more. The CDR3 DNA follows: TGTGCCAGCAGCTTGGAGGGAGGAGCGCTTGAGCAGTTCTTC. Residues: CASSLEGGALEQFF. The chain couples TRBV7-9 to TRBJ2-1; possibly TRBD2 for D (6 bases). From germline, CDR1 is SEHNR and CDR2 FQNEAQ (reference sequence). Deletions cut 3 bases from V and 9 bases from J, with 15 bases between. This CDR3 is 14 amino acids long.